These T cell receptor beta chains were read from a single sample in a study of graft-versus-host responses after intestinal transplantation. Which antigens these TCRs recognize remains unknown. Libraries were prepared by immunoSEQ multiplex PCR; TCRdb keeps only in-frame clonotypes and omits some of them. The sample lists around 97,000 clones, 75% to 95% occurring once. Sequencing used unstimulated CD8+ T cells sorted from spleen or lymph node cells, obtained before intestinal transplant. All receptors derive from a human donor who received an intestinal transplant. Each CDR3 is given with its conserved first and last residue. A D gene is named only where the DNA matches it firmly. Size tells how often a clone was seen (once, few, many) or the class of an expanded clone, and some rows leave it out.

TRBV6-5	TRBD2	TRBJ2-1	NA	TGTGCCAGCACCCCACCCCCGGGACTAGGCGATGAGCAGTTCTTC	CASTPPPGLGDEQFF
TRBV18	TRBD2	TRBJ2-7	NA	TGTGCCAGCTCACCAACTAGCGGGGGGGTGTACGAGCAGTACTTC	CASSPTSGGVYEQYF
TRBV28	NA	TRBJ2-5	NA	TGTGCCAGCAGCGCGGCTGGCGAAGAGACCCAGTACTTC	CASSAAGEETQYF
TRBV29-1	TRBD1	TRBJ2-5	NA	TGCAGCGTTGAGCTGGGAAGGACAGGGGGCGGGGAGACCCAGTACTTC	CSVELGRTGGGETQYF
TRBV19	TRBD1	TRBJ2-1	NA	TGTGCCAGTAGTAGGACAGGGTCCAATGAGCAGTTCTTC	CASSRTGSNEQFF
TRBV4-1	NA	TRBJ2-2	NA	TGCGCCAGCAGCCAAGTAGCAGGAGGCACCGGGGAGCTGTTTTTT	CASSQVAGGTGELFF
TRBV29-1	NA	TRBJ1-1	NA	TGCAGCGTCACAGGGTTGGGCACTGAAGCTTTCTTT	CSVTGLGTEAFF
TRBV29-1	TRBD2	TRBJ2-1	NA	TGCAGCGTTGAGGGCGGACTAGCGGGGGGGGATGAGCAGTTCTTC	CSVEGGLAGGDEQFF
TRBV9	NA	TRBJ1-5	NA	TGTGCCAGCAGCGTAGCGGGGGGGGATCAGCCCCAGCATTTT	CASSVAGGDQPQHF
TRBV5-1	NA	TRBJ2-7	once	TGCGCCAGCAGCCAAGGCGGACACTCCTACGAGCAGTACTTC	CASSQGGHSYEQYF
TRBV29-1	NA	TRBJ1-1	NA	TGCAGCGTTGACCGTGGGGAAGGGGACACTGAAGCTTTCTTT	CSVDRGEGDTEAFF
TRBV7-9	NA	TRBJ2-5	NA	TGTGCCAGCAGCTTAGACGAGGGGGGTCGGGAGACCCAGTACTTC	CASSLDEGGRETQYF
TRBV29-1	NA	TRBJ2-3	NA	TGCAGCGGGGGCCGCACAGATACGCAGTATTTT	CSGGRTDTQYF
TRBV6-4	NA	TRBJ1-6	once	TGTGCCAGCAGTACTTCCAGGGGTGCACCCCTCCACTTT	CASSTSRGAPLHF
TRBV27	NA	TRBJ2-2	NA	TGTGCCAGCAGTTTAGGGCCAGGCACCGGGGAGCTGTTTTTT	CASSLGPGTGELFF
TRBV19	NA	TRBJ2-3	NA	TGTGCCAGTAGTATAGTTCCAGGGTCGACAGATACGCAGTATTTT	CASSIVPGSTDTQYF
TRBV28	TRBD2	TRBJ2-7	NA	TGTGCCAGCAGAGTAGCGGGGGGATTCTACGAGCAGTACTTC	CASRVAGGFYEQYF
TRBV5-6	NA	TRBJ2-7	NA	TGTGCCAGCAGCTTGCCTGGGAACTACGAGCAGTACTTC	CASSLPGNYEQYF
TRBV19	NA	TRBJ2-1	NA	TGTGCCAGTAGTCTCATGTCGGCCTACAGTGAGCAGTTCTTC	CASSLMSAYSEQFF
TRBV25-1	NA	TRBJ2-3	NA	TGTGCCAGCAGTGAATACGAGGGCGGCACAGATACGCAGTATTTT	CASSEYEGGTDTQYF
TRBV13	NA	TRBJ1-6	NA	TGTGCCAGCAGCTTAGGGACAGTCGATGATAATTCACCCCTCCACTTT	CASSLGTVDDNSPLHF
TRBV4-2	TRBD2	TRBJ2-1	NA	TGTGCCAGCAGCCAAGCTCTTAGCGGGAGCCCTGAGCAGTTCTTC	CASSQALSGSPEQFF
TRBV28	NA	TRBJ1-1	NA	TGTGCCAGCATTCCCCTCCTGAACACTGAAGCTTTCTTT	CASIPLLNTEAFF
TRBV10-2	NA	TRBJ2-3	NA	TGCGCCAGCAGCGGGCTAGGAGGCTTCACAGATACGCAGTATTTT	CASSGLGGFTDTQYF
TRBV4-1	TRBD1	TRBJ1-3	NA	TGCGCCAGCAGCCAAGACGGGACAGGGATAGGCACCATATATTTT	CASSQDGTGIGTIYF
TRBV11-2	TRBD1	TRBJ1-3	once	TGTGCCAGCAGCGCACCAGACAGGGATTGGGGAAACACCATATATTTT	CASSAPDRDWGNTIYF
TRBV6-5	NA	TRBJ2-7	NA	TGTGCCAGCAGCCCCGGAATAGGGCACGAGCAGTACTTC	CASSPGIGHEQYF
TRBV7-9	NA	TRBJ2-4	NA	TGTGCCAGCGGAGGGGTAGCCAAAAACATTCAGTACTTC	CASGGVAKNIQYF
TRBV6-1	NA	TRBJ2-7	NA	TGTGCCAGCAGTATGACCTCAGGGCTCGACGAGCAGTACTTC	CASSMTSGLDEQYF
TRBV30	TRBD2	TRBJ2-7	NA	TGTGCCTGGACCCGGACTAGCGGGCTCGAGCAGTACTTC	CAWTRTSGLEQYF
TRBV5-1	NA	TRBJ1-1	NA	TGCGCCAGCAGCTCTTCGGGGAATATTGCTTTCTTT	CASSSSGNIAFF
TRBV19	NA	TRBJ1-6	NA	TGTGCCAGTACTGACAGACATAGCTCCTATAATTCACCCCTCCACTTT	CASTDRHSSYNSPLHF
TRBV19	NA	TRBJ2-7	NA	TGTGCCAGTAGTACCGTTGCTAGGTCCGAGCAGTACTTC	CASSTVARSEQYF
TRBV21-1	NA	TRBJ1-5	NA	TGTGCCAGCAGACATGGGATACATTGGCATCATCAGCCCCAGCATTTT	CASRHGIHWHHQPQHF
TRBV6-5	NA	TRBJ1-2	NA	TGTGCCAGCATTCCCCATGTGGGTGGCTACACCTTC	CASIPHVGGYTF
TRBV6-5	TRBD2	TRBJ2-1	NA	TGTGCCAGCAGTTACAGCGGGAGGGGCCATGAGCAGTTCTTC	CASSYSGRGHEQFF
TRBV2	NA	TRBJ1-1	NA	TGTGCCAGTCTCGGGACTGCCGGCGAAGCTTTCTTT	CASLGTAGEAFF
TRBV11-2	TRBD2	TRBJ2-7	NA	TGTGCCAGCAGCTTGACTAGCGGGGAGTACGAGCAGTACTTC	CASSLTSGEYEQYF
TRBV2	NA	TRBJ2-7	NA	TGTGCCAGCAACCGGGGGCCGGACTCCTACGAGCAGTACTTC	CASNRGPDSYEQYF